This record concerns one TCR beta chain sequence. What this receptor recognizes is not known. No base qualities exist here, and no much larger clone lies one base off it. Other DNA variants within this sample encode the same CDR3. Using the deep immunoSEQ assay, multiplex PCR amplified TCR CDR3 regions from genomic DNA. Extracted genomic DNA from each cell subset was spread evenly across all wells of several immunoSEQ 96-well plates, with each plate serving as a replicate. For sorted subsets, approximately 210 ng genomic DNA, equal to about 30,000 T cell genomes, was loaded into each replicate PCR. Purified libraries were measured with a Qubit 3.0 fluorometer, size-checked on a Bioanalyzer 2100, and measured again with the KAPA Library Quantification kit. A separate single-read 150-cycle Illumina NextSeq 550 flow cell was used to sequence each immunoSEQ 96-well plate. The study's processing was this. Because only junctional sequences without quality scores were contained in the immunoSEQ output, filtering matching that applied to full-length reads could not be performed. To assign V/J genes and CDR3, sequences were annotated against IMGT germline references using PyIR, a Python wrapper for IgBLAST v1.9. Reads with weak V/J assignments (E-value above 1e-6), missing CDR3, stop codons, out-of-frame junctions, or ambiguous translated residues were removed. V3J clonotypes were defined by identical inferred V gene, J gene, and CDR3 amino acid sequence. To compute the percentage overlap between repertoires, the number of shared unique clonotypes was divided by the size of the smaller repertoire. Three approaches were used to assess repertoire richness: RTK rarefaction, the Chao1 estimator, and Recon v2.1 estimates of unobserved clonotypes. Generation probabilities were computed with OLGA for all TCRbeta clonotypes obtained by the gDNA method from several donors. The table was pulled from immuneACCESS by TCRdb, which kept in-frame rearrangements only. Such tables lose some clones; where checked, under half of the loss comes from unresolved V genes, and the rest has no known cause. V, J and clone size are taken as reported in that table, and D and trimming were inferred from the DNA itself. Within this sample are 2 million to 2.5 million clones, with more than 85% of them counted one time only. The top ten clonotypes cover 0.36% of the sample.

These data come from a study of shared clonotypes between healthy human individuals (dated by TCRdb to about 2020). For the study in its entirety: A few men and a couple of women, aged 18 to 49 years, made up the cohort. For each donor, three plates each were used for CD4 naive and CD4 memory, two plates were used for CD8 naive, and one plate was used for CD8 memory. The study deeply sequenced blood TCR repertoires of about 5 healthy adults to estimate repertoire size and the extent of clonotype sharing between individuals. To increase sequencing depth and limit assay-specific biases, different laboratories used diverse techniques to prepare libraries and sequence TCR repertoires. Between about 0.94 and 8.9 billion PBMCs per donor were obtained by leukapheresis. General study outcomes and caveats: Based on pairwise subsampling, the degree of clonotype sharing among donors was expected to be affected by sequencing depth. Incomplete sequencing was indicated by rarefaction of sorted-subset datasets, despite the large sequencing depth. Sampling was restricted to blood, and TCR repertoires in tissues likely differ from the TCR repertoires found in blood. Clonotypes shared by all four sorted-subset donors showed higher generation probabilities than non-shared clonotypes. Estimated clonotype richness was generally larger for naive than for memory subsets. Across four donors, approximately 5% of naive CD4, approximately 3.6% of naive CD8, about 2.3% of memory CD4, and about 0.4% of memory CD8 clonotypes were shared. Because the study included only a small number of donors, the genetic and exposure-history diversity represented was limited.

Donors were healthy HIV-negative adults with no recently reported acute infections or vaccinations. Every donor was a Caucasian adult residing in Nashville, Tennessee, USA. Magnetic negative selection was used to enrich CD4+ T cells, after which naive cells were positively selected on CD45RA and the negative fraction became the memory subset. After blood collection by leukapheresis, PBMCs were isolated using Ficoll-Histopaque density gradient centrifugation and then cryopreserved in the vapor phase of liquid nitrogen. Analytical flow cytometry was used to check the purity and quantity of every magnetically sorted T cell population. Genomic DNA was isolated from each sorted fraction and quantified by UV absorbance on a Nanodrop 2000c. The germline V gene yields SGHRS for CDR1 and YFSETQ for CDR2. The CDR3 measures 15 amino acids from cysteine to phenylalanine. Only the CDR3 part of the read is kept: 45 bases, read in frame from the first base. V has 4 bases trimmed and J has 3 bases trimmed; junction bases matching no gene number 4.

The specimen sequenced was naive CD4+ T cells from PBMCs. The cell subset or site tag for this specimen amounts to: CD45RA+ positively selected. The sequence was obtained from a young man in good health. Some clones in this sample may be carry-over from other donors' samples. The sequence links TRBV5-1 to TRBJ2-1; the central 10 bases match TRBD2. The CDR3 reads CASSPGLADYNEQFF. The DNA is TGCGCCAGCAGCCCCGGACTAGCGGACTACAATGAGCAGTTCTTC.